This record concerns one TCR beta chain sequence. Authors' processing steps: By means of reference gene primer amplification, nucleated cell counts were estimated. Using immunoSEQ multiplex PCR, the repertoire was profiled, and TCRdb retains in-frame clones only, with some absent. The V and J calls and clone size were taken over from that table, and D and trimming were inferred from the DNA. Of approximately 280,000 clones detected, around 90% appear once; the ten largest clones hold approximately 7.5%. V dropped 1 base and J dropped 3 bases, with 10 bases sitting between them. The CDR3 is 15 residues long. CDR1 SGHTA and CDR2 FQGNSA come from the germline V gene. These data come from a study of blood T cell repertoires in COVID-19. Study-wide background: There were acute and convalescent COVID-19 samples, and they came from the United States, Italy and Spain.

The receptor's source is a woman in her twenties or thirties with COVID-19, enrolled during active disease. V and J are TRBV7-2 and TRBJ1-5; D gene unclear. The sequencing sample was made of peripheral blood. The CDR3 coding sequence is TGTGCCAGCAGCTTAGTAGCGGAGTACAATCAGCCCCAGCATTTT. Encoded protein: CASSLVAEYNQPQHF.